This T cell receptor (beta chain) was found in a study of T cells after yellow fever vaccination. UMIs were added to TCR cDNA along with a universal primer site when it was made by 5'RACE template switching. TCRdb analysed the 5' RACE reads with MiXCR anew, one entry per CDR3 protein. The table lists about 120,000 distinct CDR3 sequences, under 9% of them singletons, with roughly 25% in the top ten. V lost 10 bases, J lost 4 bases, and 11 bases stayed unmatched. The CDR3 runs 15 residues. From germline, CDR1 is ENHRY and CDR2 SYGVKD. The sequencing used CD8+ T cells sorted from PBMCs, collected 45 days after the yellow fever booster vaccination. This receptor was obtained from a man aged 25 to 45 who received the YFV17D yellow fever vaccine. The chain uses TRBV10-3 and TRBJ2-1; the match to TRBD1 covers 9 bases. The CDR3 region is CATGETGGPYNEQFF. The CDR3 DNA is TGTGCCACCGGAGAGACAGGGGGGCCTTACAATGAGCAGTTCTTC.